This T cell receptor (beta chain) was identified in a study of Graves' ophthalmopathy and Graves' hyperthyroidism. Study-level findings and limits: Blood also held most thyroid clonotypes expanded above 0.001 frequency. Ophthalmopathy and stable hyperthyroidism were discriminated by a 13-signature model, with roughly 86% sensitivity and about 76% specificity.

V lost 8 bases and J lost 0, with 16 bases in between. This CDR3 comprises 15 residues. Germline V gives CDR1 SNHLY, CDR2 FYNNEI. Cases classed as stable hyperthyroidism had no ophthalmopathy within 18 months of follow-up. This clonotype was observed many times. The antigen is unknown. TCR beta CDR3 regions were amplified from RNA transcripts. HTBI primers primed a first-round RT-PCR, and a second-round multiplex PCR followed. TCRdb reprocessed the multiplex PCR reads via MiXCR and lists one record per CDR3 protein. The table lists 300,000 to 400,000 distinct CDR3 sequences, about 15% of them singletons.

The chain couples TRBV2 to TRBJ1-1; D is perhaps TRBD1 (6 bases). The source material was peripheral blood. The source of this sequence is an adult woman with stable Graves' hyperthyroidism. In nucleotides, the CDR3 is TGTGCCAGCGTCCGGACAGCCAACTTGAACACTGAAGCTTTCTTT. This sequence encodes CASVRTANLNTEAFF.